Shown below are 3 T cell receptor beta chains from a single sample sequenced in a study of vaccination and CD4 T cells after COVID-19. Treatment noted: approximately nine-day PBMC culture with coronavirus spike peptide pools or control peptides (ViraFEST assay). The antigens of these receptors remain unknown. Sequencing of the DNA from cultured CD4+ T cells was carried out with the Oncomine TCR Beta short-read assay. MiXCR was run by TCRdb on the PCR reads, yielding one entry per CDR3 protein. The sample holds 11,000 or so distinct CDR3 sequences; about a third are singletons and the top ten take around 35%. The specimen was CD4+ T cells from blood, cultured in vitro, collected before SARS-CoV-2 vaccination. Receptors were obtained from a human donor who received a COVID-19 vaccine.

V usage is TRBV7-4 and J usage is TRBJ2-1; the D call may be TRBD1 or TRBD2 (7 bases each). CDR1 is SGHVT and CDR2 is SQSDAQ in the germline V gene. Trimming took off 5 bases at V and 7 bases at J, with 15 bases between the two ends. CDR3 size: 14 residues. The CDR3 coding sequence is TGTGCCAGCAGCACCCAGGGGGGGGTGAATGAGCAGTTCTTC. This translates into CASSTQGGVNEQFF.

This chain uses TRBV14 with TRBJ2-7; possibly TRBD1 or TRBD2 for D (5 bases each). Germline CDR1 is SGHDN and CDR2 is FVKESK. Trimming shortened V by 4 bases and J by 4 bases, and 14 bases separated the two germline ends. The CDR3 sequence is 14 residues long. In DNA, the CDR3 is TGTGCCAGCAGCCCCGCGGGTGGGGGTTACGAGCAGTACTTC. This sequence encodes CASSPAGGGYEQYF.

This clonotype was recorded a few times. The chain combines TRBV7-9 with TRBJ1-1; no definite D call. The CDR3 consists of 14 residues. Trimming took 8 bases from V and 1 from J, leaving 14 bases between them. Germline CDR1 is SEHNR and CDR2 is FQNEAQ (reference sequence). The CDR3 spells CASGPLLENTEAFF. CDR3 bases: TGTGCCAGCGGACCTCTCCTCGAGAACACTGAAGCTTTCTTT.